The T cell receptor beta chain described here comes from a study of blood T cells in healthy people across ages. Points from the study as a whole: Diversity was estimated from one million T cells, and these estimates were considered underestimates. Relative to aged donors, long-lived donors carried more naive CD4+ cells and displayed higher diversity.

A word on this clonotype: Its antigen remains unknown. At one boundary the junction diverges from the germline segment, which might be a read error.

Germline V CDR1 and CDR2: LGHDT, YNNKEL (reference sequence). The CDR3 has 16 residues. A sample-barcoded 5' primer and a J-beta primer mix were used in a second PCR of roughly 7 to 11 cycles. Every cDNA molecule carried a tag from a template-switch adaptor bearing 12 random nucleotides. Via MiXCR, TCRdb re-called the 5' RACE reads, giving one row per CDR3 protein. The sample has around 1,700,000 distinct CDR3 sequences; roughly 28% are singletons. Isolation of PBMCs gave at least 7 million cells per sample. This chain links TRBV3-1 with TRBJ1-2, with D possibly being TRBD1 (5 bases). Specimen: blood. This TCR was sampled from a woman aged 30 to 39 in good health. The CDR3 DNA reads TGTACCAGCAGCCAAAGACCATGGGACGGTAACTATGGCTACACCTTC. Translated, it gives CTSSQRPWDGNYGYTF.